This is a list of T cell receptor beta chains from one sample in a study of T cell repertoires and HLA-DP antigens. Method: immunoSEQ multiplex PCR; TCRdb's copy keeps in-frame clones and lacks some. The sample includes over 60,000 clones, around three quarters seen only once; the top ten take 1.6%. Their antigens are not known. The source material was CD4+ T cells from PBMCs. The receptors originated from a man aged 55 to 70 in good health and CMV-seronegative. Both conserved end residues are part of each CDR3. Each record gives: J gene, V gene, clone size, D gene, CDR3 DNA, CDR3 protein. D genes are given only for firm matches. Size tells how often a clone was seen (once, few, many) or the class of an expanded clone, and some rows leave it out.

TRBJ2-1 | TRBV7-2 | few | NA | TGTGCCAGCAGCTTAGCGGCTCCTATCTACAATGAGCAGTTCTTC | CASSLAAPIYNEQFF
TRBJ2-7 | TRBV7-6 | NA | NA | TGTGCCAGCAGCTTACATCAGGGGGGCTACGAGCAGTACTTC | CASSLHQGGYEQYF
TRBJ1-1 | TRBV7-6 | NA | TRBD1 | TGTGCCAGCAGCCGACAGGGAAAGACTGAAGCTTTCTTT | CASSRQGKTEAFF
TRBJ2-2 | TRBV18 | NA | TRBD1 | TGTGCCAGCTCACCTACACAGGGGACCGGGGAGCTGTTTTTT | CASSPTQGTGELFF
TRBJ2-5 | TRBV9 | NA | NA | TGTGCCAGCAGCGTAGGAGCGTGGAAAGAGACCCAGTACTTC | CASSVGAWKETQYF
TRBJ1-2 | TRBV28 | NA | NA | TGTGCCAGCATCGGCGGGATTCCGGGCTACTATGGCTACACCTTC | CASIGGIPGYYGYTF
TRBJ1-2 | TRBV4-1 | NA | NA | TGCGCCAGCAGCCCAAAAGCGGGGTTGGTCCCCTATGGCTACACCTTC | CASSPKAGLVPYGYTF
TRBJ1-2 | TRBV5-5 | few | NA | TGTGCCAGCAGCTTGTCGGCGGACAACTATGGCTACACCTTC | CASSLSADNYGYTF
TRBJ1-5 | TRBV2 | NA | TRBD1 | TGTGCCAGCAGTTGGGGACAGGGGGGCAATCAGCCCCAGCATTTT | CASSWGQGGNQPQHF
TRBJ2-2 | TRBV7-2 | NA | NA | TGTGCCAGCAGCTTAGAGGGGTTATCCGGGGAGCTGTTTTTT | CASSLEGLSGELFF
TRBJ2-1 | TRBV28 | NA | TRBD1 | TGTGCCAGTTTAAGGGACAGCGTAAATGAGCAGTTCTTC | CASLRDSVNEQFF
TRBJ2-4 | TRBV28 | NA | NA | TGTGCCAGCAGTTTAGGACAGCCGCTAGCCAAAAACATTCAGTACTTC | CASSLGQPLAKNIQYF
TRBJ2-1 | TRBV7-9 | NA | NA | TGTGCCAGCAGCTTATCCGGGAGCTCCTACAATGAGCAGTTCTTC | CASSLSGSSYNEQFF
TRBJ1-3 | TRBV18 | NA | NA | TGTGCCAGCTCCTCGGACCTTAACTCTGGAAACACCATATATTTT | CASSSDLNSGNTIYF
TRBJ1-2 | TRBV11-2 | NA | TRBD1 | TGTGCCAGCAGCCCCAGGGGGGACGCTAACTATGGCTACACCTTC | CASSPRGDANYGYTF
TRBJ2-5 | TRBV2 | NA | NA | TGTGCCAGCAGTGAACAGCCCCTTGAGACCCAGTACTTC | CASSEQPLETQYF
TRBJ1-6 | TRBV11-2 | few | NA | TGTGCCAGCAGCTTGACAGGAAGGGGTCATTCACCCCTCCACTTT | CASSLTGRGHSPLHF